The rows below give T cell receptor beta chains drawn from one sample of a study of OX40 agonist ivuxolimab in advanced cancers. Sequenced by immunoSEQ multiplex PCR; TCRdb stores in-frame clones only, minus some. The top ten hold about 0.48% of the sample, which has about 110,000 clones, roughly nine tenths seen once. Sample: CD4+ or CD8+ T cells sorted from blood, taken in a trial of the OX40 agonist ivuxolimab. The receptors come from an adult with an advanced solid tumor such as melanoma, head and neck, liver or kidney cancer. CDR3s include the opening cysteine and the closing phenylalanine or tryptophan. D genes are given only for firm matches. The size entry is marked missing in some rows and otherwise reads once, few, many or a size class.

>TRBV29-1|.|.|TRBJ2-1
TGCAGCGTGGCGTGGCTAGGGATATACAATGAGCAGTTCTTC
CSVAWLGIYNEQFF
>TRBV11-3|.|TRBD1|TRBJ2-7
TGTGCCAGCAGCTACGGGACAGGGAATGACGAGCAGTACTTC
CASSYGTGNDEQYF
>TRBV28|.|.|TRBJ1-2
TGTGCCAGCAGGACTACTGATAACTATGGCTACACCTTC
CASRTTDNYGYTF
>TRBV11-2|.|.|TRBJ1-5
TGTGCCAGCAGCTTAGGGGCGTCGGGCAATCAGCCCCAGCATTTT
CASSLGASGNQPQHF
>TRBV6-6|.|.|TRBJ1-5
TGTGCCAGCAGGGAGGGGAATCAGCCCCAGCATTTT
CASREGNQPQHF
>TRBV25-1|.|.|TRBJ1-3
TGTGCCAGCAGTGGTCTTGGGGGAAACACCATATATTTT
CASSGLGGNTIYF
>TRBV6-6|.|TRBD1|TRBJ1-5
TGTGCCAGCAGTTACTCGGGGACAGGGAATCAGCCCCAGCATTTT
CASSYSGTGNQPQHF
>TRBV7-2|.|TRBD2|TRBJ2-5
TGTGCCAGCAGCCGGGGACTAGCGGGGGGAAGGGAGACCCAGTACTTC
CASSRGLAGGRETQYF
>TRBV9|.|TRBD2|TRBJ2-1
TGTGCCAGCAGCGTAGTGAGCGGGGGGCTAAACAATGAGCAGTTCTTC
CASSVVSGGLNNEQFF
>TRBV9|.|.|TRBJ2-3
TGTGCCAGCAGCGTAGCTTTGGGGGTAGTCACAGATACGCAGTATTTT
CASSVALGVVTDTQYF
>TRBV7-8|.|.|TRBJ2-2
TGTGCCAGCAGCTTAGACCGGGACACCGGGGAGCTGTTTTTT
CASSLDRDTGELFF
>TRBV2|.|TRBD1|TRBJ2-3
TGTGCCAGCAGTCCCGACAGGGGACGCACAGATACGCAGTATTTT
CASSPDRGRTDTQYF
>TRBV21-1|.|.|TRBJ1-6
TGTGCCAGCAGCAAAGCGGGACAGGCCTATAATTCACCCCTCCACTTT
CASSKAGQAYNSPLHF
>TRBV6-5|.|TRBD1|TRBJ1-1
TGTGCCAGCAGTTACCAGGGGGAGAACACTGAAGCTTTCTTT
CASSYQGENTEAFF
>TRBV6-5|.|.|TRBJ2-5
TGTGCCACCACGGGACCGCAAAAGACCCAGTACTTC
CATTGPQKTQYF
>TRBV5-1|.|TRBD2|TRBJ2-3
TGCGCCAGCAGCTTGGGGGCGGGGGGCACAGATACGCAGTATTTT
CASSLGAGGTDTQYF
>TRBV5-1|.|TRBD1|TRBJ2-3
TGCACCAGCAGCGAAGGCCGGGACAGGGGTACAGATACGCAGTATTTT
CTSSEGRDRGTDTQYF
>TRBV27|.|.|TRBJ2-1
TGTGCCAGCAGCCAGGACAGAGGCGGGATCTACAATGAGCAGTTCTTC
CASSQDRGGIYNEQFF
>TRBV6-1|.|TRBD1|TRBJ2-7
TGTGCCAGCCACAGGGGCGATTCCTACGAGCAGTACTTC
CASHRGDSYEQYF
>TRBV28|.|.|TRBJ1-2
TGTGCCAGCAGCCGAGGCGGAGGTCTTTATGGCTACACCTTC
CASSRGGGLYGYTF
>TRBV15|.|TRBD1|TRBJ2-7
TGTGCCACCAGCAGAGACGCCGGGACAGGGATCCACGAGCAGTACTTC
CATSRDAGTGIHEQYF
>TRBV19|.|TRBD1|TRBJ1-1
TGTGCCAGTAGCTTCGGGACAGGGGTTTCCACCGACACTGAAGCTTTCTTT
CASSFGTGVSTDTEAFF
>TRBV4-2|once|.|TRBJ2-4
TGTGCCAGCAGCCAAGACAGGGGTAAAAACATTCAGTACTTC
CASSQDRGKNIQYF
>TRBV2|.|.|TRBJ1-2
TGTGCCAGCAGTATGATTGCGGGGAGCTATGGCTACACCTTC
CASSMIAGSYGYTF